This TCR beta chain emerged from a study of cytomegalovirus exposure and HLA in healthy donors. The overall study: Assignment to the Caucasian-associated ancestry cluster applied to 81% of the approximately 400 genotyped donors.

Findings and caveats of the study: Per a prior analysis, the majority of TCR beta V segments were productive roughly 87% or roughly 30% of the time. An analysis that was carried out later associated some 17,000 TCR beta sequences with HLA alleles at 0.05 false discovery rate. Within a later analysis, the majority of CMV-associated TCR beta chains appeared HLA-restricted.

The PCR had 60 Vbeta and 13 Jbeta primers. Clones were sequenced by immunoSEQ multiplex PCR, and TCRdb holds only the in-frame ones, with some missing. The sample data list approximately 68,000 clones. To note about this clone: Its specificity is not known.

This TCR was recovered from a female donor in good health and CMV-seropositive. Sequencing was performed on PBMCs.

CDR3 loop: CASGEVMNTEAFF. The CDR3 region has the DNA TGTGCCAGCGGTGAGGTAATGAACACTGAAGCTTTCTTT. The chain uses TRBV7-9 and TRBJ1-1, with D uncertain. The CDR3 totals 13 residues. The germline V and J ends were trimmed by 8 bases and 0 bases, with 10 bases remaining between them. Per germline, CDR1 SEHNR and CDR2 FQNEAQ (reference sequence).